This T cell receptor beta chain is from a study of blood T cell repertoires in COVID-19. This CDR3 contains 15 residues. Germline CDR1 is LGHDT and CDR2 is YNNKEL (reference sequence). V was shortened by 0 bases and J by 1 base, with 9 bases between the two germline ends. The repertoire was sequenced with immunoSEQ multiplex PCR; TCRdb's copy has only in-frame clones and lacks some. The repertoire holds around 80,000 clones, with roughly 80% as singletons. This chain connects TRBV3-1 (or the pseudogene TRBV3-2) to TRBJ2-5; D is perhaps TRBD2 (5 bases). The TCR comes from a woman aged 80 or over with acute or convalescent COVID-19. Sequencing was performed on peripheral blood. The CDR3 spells CASSQEPSSQETQYF. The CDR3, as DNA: TGTGCCAGCAGCCAAGAGCCTAGCAGCCAAGAGACCCAGTACTTC.